These 9 T cell receptor beta chains were sequenced from one sample in a study of beta chain features in type 1 diabetes. The entirety of the isolated RNA underwent reverse transcription, so expressed TCRB transcripts were sequenced. Produced via immunoSEQ multiplex PCR; TCRdb's table is partial and in-frame only. Of more than 120,000 clones in the sample, roughly a tenth were seen once. The sequencing sample was made of naive CD4+ T cells from blood. The source of these receptors is a man aged 18 to 30 in good health.

This clone was found a few times. This chain joins TRBV18 and TRBJ2-1; TRBD1 matches at 7 bases. The J segment lost 3 bases and the V segment lost 0 bases, leaving 5 bases of the junction unmatched. The germline V gene has CDR1 KGHSH and CDR2 LQKENI. The CDR3 is made up of 16 amino acids. As DNA, the CDR3 is TGTGCCAGCTCACCACCTTGGGACAGATTCTACAATGAGCAGTTCTTC. As protein: CASSPPWDRFYNEQFF.

The V call is TRBV7-9, the J call TRBJ2-1, with D perhaps TRBD1 (6 bases). Deletions cut 5 bases from V and 8 bases from J, with 19 bases between. Germline CDR1 reads SEHNR; CDR2 reads FQNEAQ (reference sequence). This CDR3 comprises 15 residues. Here the CDR3 DNA reads TGTGCCAGCAGCCGACGTAGGGCAGGGGTCCATGAGCAGTTCTTC. This translates into CASSRRRAGVHEQFF.

Ten or more counts support this clone. This rearrangement joins TRBV23-1 to TRBJ1-2, with 9 nucleotides matching TRBD1. TRBV23-1 is identified as an open reading frame with a role that is uncertain. This CDR3 has 14 amino acids. V lost 0 bases and J lost 6; bases outside the gene matches: 2. CDR3 in DNA: TGCGCCAGCAGTCAATCCACAGGGGGCGATGGCTACACCTTC. Translating gives CASSQSTGGDGYTF.

The chain recombines TRBV6-5 with TRBJ1-2, with 9 bases matching TRBD1. The CDR3 consists of 14 residues. J gave up 4 bases and V 6 bases, and 6 bases lay outside the gene matches. The germline V gene has CDR1 MNHEY and CDR2 SVGAGI. In DNA form, the CDR3 reads TGTGCCAGCAGACTTGGACAGGGGACCTATGGCTACACCTTC. It is translated as CASRLGQGTYGYTF.

The chain has TRBV19 and TRBJ2-5; 7 nucleotides match TRBD1. Germline loops: CDR1 LNHDA, CDR2 SQIVND (reference sequence). With V trimmed by 10 bases and J by 6 bases, 11 bases remained unmatched. This CDR3 has 13 amino acids. CDR3 nucleotide sequence: TGTGCCACGGGCTTCGACAGGGAAAAGACCCAGTACTTC. It codes for CATGFDREKTQYF.

This clone was detected a few times. The same CDR3 can be traced to other DNA sequences in this sample. The chain joins TRBV30 to TRBJ1-4; 8 bases match TRBD1. V lost 3 bases and J lost 5; bases outside the gene matches: 2. This CDR3 contains 13 residues. Germline CDR1 GTSNPN, CDR2 SVGIG (reference sequence). For the CDR3, the DNA is TGTGCCTGGAGCAGACAGGGGAATGAAAAACTGTTTTTT. Protein product: CAWSRQGNEKLFF.

The chain has TRBV2 and TRBJ2-7; the match to TRBD2 covers 12 bases. CDR1 and CDR2 (germline): SNHLY, FYNNEI. The CDR3 loop spans 13 amino acids. The CDR3 spells CAEGGTSGFEQYF. The CDR3 nucleotides are TGTGCTGAGGGAGGGACTAGCGGGTTCGAGCAGTACTTC.

In this sample, this clone turned up a few times. The V gene is TRBV5-6, the J gene TRBJ1-4; D is possibly TRBD1 (5 bases). This CDR3 region has 14 residues. Trimming cost V 2 bases and J 7 bases, with 12 bases left between them. From germline, CDR1 is SGHDT and CDR2 YYEEEE. The CDR3 bases are TGTGCCAGCAGCTTAACGGGGGAAAGTGAAAAACTGTTTTTT. Amino acids: CASSLTGESEKLFF.

The table lists this clone with a few counts. The chain recombines TRBV9 with TRBJ2-5, with D possibly TRBD1 on 7 matching bases. This CDR3 comprises 14 residues. The V gene's germline CDR1 is SGDLS and CDR2 YYNGEE. V gave up 3 bases and J gave up 5 bases, with 14 bases separating them. The CDR3 sequence is CASSEEGARETQYF. CDR3 in DNA: TGTGCCAGCAGCGAGGAGGGGGCGCGGGAGACCCAGTACTTC.